Following are 9 T cell receptor beta chains from one sample sequenced in a study of OX40 agonist ivuxolimab in advanced cancers. TCRdb's copy holds only in-frame clones and misses some; the assay was immunoSEQ multiplex PCR. The table has about 42,000 clones, about 88% seen once. Sequencing used CD4+ or CD8+ T cells sorted from blood, obtained in a trial of the OX40 agonist ivuxolimab. These receptors all stem from an adult with an advanced solid tumor such as melanoma, head and neck, liver or kidney cancer.

This chain uses TRBV5-6 with TRBJ2-1; D uncertain. This CDR3 region has 14 residues. Germline-derived CDR1 and CDR2 are SGHDT and YYEEEE. The V end lost 6 bases, the J end lost 2 bases, and 12 bases lay between the germline ends. The CDR3 bases are TGTGCCAGCACGATCCAAGAAACCTACAATGAGCAGTTCTTC. Amino acids: CASTIQETYNEQFF.

This chain joins TRBV5-8 and TRBJ2-1, with D possibly being TRBD1 (6 bases). Germline values: CDR1 SGHTS, CDR2 YDEGEE. The CDR3 extends over 15 amino acids. Trimming pared 0 bases from V and 8 bases from J, leaving 15 bases between. The CDR3 loop is CASSLVYDRIDEQFF. As DNA, the CDR3 is TGTGCCAGCAGCTTGGTTTATGACAGGATCGATGAGCAGTTCTTC.

V and J are TRBV5-4 and TRBJ1-1, with TRBD1 matching 7 bases. J lost 5 bases, V lost 4 bases, and 17 bases had no gene match. The germline V gene has CDR1 SGHNT and CDR2 YYREEE (reference sequence). CDR3 length: 17 residues. CDR3 sequence (DNA): TGTGCCAGCAGCCGACGAGAAAAGGGGGCGCGGGGTACTGAAGCTTTCTTT. Residues: CASSRREKGARGTEAFF.

The chain combines TRBV2 with TRBJ2-2; 7 bases fit TRBD1. Germline V gene data show CDR1 as SNHLY and CDR2 as FYNNEI. The V segment lost 8 bases and the J segment 6 bases; nucleotides outside the gene matches: 9. This CDR3 is 14 amino acids long. The CDR3: CASRRQGVSGELFF. CDR3 DNA sequence: TGTGCCAGCCGGCGACAGGGAGTATCCGGGGAGCTGTTTTTT.

The genes are TRBV15 and TRBJ2-2, with TRBD2 matching 14 bases. The CDR3 is 16 amino acids. V shed 1 base, J shed 6 bases, and the junction held 1 base outside the gene matches. Germline-derived CDR1 and CDR2 are LNHNV and YYDKDF (reference sequence). CDR3 sequence: CATSRAGLAGAGELFF. CDR3 DNA: TGTGCCACCAGCAGAGCGGGACTAGCGGGAGCCGGGGAGCTGTTTTTT.

The gene calls are TRBV29-1 and TRBJ1-2; no reliable D call. Trimming pared 6 bases from V and 3 bases from J, leaving 17 bases between. Germline-derived CDR1 and CDR2 are SQVTM and ANQGSEA. The CDR3 consists of 14 residues. The DNA for the CDR3 is TGCAGCGTCGGAGCTCCCCAAGGCTACTATGGCTACACCTTC. It is translated as CSVGAPQGYYGYTF.

The genes are TRBV7-2 and TRBJ2-3; D not resolved. Trimming stripped 2 bases from V and 4 bases from J, with 4 bases between. Germline CDR1 is SGHTA and CDR2 is FQGNSA. CDR3 size: 12 residues. The CDR3 coding sequence is TGTGCCAGCAGCTTACGATCAGATACGCAGTATTTT. Protein product: CASSLRSDTQYF.

This rearrangement joins TRBV9 to TRBJ1-2, with D perhaps matching TRBD1 (5 bases). Germline V gives CDR1 SGDLS, CDR2 YYNGEE. Trimming removed 0 bases from V and 4 bases from J, with 7 bases in between. The CDR3 has 13 residues. The CDR3 loop reads CASSVDGGYGYTF. The CDR3, as DNA: TGTGCCAGCAGCGTAGATGGGGGCTATGGCTACACCTTC.

J is TRBJ2-1 and V is TRBV4-1, with 8 bases lining up with TRBD2. Trimming at V came to 4 bases and at J to 0 bases, leaving 2 bases not matched to a gene. CDR1 and CDR2 (germline): MGHRA, YSYEKL. The CDR3 is 15 amino acids. The CDR3 sequence is CASSLAGYSYNEQFF. The CDR3 nucleotides are TGCGCCAGCAGCCTAGCGGGGTACTCCTACAATGAGCAGTTCTTC.